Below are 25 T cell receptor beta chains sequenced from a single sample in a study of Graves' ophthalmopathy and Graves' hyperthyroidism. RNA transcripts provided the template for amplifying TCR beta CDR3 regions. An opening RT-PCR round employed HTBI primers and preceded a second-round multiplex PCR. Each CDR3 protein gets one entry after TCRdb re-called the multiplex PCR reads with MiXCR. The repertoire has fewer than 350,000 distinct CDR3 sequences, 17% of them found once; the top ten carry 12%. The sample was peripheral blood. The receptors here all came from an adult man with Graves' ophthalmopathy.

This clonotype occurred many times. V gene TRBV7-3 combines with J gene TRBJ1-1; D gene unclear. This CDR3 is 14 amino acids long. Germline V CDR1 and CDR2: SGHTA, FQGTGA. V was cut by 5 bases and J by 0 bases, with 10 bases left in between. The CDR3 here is CASSVDGMNTEAFF. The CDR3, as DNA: TGTGCCAGCAGCGTAGACGGCATGAACACTGAAGCTTTCTTT. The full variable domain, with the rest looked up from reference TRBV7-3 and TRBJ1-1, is GAGVSQTPSNKVTEKGKYVELRCDPISGHTALYWYRQSLGQGPEFLIYFQGTGAADDSGLPNDRFFAVRPEGSVSTLKIQRTERGDSAVYLCASSVDGMNTEAFFGQGTRLTVV.

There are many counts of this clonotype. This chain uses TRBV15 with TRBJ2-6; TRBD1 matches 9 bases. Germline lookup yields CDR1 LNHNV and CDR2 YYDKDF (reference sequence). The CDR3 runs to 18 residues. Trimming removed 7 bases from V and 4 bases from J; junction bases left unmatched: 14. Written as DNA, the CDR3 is TGTGCCACCAATACAGGGGGCAAGGGAGCTCTGGGGGCCAACGTCCTGACTTTC. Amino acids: CATNTGGKGALGANVLTF.

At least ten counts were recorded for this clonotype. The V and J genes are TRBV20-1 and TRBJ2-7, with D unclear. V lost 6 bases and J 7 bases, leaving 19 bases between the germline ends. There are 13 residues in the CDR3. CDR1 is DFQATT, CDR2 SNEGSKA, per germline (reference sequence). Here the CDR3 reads CSAPGPGGEEQYF. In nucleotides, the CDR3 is TGCAGTGCCCCCGGGCCGGGCGGTGAGGAGCAGTACTTC.

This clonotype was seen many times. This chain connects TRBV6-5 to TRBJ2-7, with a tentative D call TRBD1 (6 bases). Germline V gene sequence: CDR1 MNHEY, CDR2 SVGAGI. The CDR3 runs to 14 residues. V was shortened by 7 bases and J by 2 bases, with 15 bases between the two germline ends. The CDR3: CASTLNRVTYEQYF. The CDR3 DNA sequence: TGTGCCAGCACACTGAACAGGGTAACCTACGAGCAGTACTTC.

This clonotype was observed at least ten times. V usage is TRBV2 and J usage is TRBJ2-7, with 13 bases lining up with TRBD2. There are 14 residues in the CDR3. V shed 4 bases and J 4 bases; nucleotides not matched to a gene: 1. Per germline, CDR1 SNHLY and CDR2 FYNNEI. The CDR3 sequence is CASSGTSGSYEQYF. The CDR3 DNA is TGTGCCAGCAGTGGGACTAGCGGGAGTTACGAGCAGTACTTC.

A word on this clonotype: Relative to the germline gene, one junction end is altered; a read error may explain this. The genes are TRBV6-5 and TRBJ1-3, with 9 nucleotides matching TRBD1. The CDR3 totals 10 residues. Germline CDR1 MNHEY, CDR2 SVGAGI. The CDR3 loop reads CASKRDREHF. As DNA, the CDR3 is TGTGCCAGCAAGCGGGACAGGGAACATTTT.

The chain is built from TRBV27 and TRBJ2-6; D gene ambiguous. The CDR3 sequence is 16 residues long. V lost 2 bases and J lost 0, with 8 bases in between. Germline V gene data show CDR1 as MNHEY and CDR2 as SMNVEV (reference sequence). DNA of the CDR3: TGTGCCAGCAGTTTACTATCGGCCTCTGGGGCCAACGTCCTGACTTTC. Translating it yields CASSLLSASGANVLTF.

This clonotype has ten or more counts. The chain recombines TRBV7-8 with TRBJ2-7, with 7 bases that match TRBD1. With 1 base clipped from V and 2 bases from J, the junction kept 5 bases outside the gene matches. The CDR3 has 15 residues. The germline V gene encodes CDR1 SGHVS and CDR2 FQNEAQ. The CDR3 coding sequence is TGTGCCAGCAGCTTAGGGGGGACAGTACCCTACGAGCAGTACTTC. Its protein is CASSLGGTVPYEQYF. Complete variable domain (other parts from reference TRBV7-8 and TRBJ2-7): GAGVSQSPRYKVAKRGQDVALRCDPISGHVSLFWYQQALGQGPEFLTYFQNEAQLDKSGLPSDRFFAERPEGSVSTLKIQRTQQEDSAVYLCASSLGGTVPYEQYFGPGTRLTVT.

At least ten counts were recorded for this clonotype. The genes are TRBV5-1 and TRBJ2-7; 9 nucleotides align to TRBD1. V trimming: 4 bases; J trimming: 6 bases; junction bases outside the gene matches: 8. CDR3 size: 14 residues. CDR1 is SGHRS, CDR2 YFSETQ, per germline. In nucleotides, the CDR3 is TGCGCCAGCAGCCGGGGACAGGGTTATGTCGAGCAGTACTTC. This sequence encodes CASSRGQGYVEQYF.

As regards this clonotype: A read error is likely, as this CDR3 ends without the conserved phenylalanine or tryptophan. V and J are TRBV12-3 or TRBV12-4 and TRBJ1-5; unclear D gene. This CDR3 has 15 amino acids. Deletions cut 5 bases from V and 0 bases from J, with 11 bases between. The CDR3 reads CASSPGPNSNQPQHS. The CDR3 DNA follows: TGTGCCAGCAGTCCCGGACCCAATAGCAATCAGCCCCAGCATTCT.

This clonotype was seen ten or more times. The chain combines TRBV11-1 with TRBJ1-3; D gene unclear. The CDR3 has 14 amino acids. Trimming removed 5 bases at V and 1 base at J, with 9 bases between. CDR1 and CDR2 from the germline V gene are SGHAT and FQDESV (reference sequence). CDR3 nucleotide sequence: TGTGCCAGCAGCCAGCAAGATTCTGGAAACACCATATATTTT. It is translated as CASSQQDSGNTIYF.

CDR3 in amino acids: CASSLGDFNTEAFF. The CDR3, as DNA: TGCGCCAGCAGCTTGGGGGACTTTAACACTGAAGCTTTCTTT. The J gene is TRBJ1-1, the V gene TRBV5-1, with D possibly TRBD1 on 5 matching bases. The CDR3 totals 14 residues. Germline CDR1 is SGHRS and CDR2 is YFSETQ. The V gene lost 0 bases and the J gene lost 2 bases, with 8 bases spanning the gap. Full variable domain (remainder filled in from reference TRBV5-1 and TRBJ1-1): KAGVTQTPRYLIKTRGQQVTLSCSPISGHRSVSWYQQTPGQGLQFLFEYFSETQRNKGNFPGRFSGRQFSNSRSEMNVSTLELGDSALYLCASSLGDFNTEAFFGQGTRLTVV.

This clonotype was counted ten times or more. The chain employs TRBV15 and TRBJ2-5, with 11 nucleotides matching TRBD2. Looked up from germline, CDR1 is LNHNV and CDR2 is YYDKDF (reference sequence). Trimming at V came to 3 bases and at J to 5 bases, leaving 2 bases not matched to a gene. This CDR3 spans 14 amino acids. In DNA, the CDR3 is TGTGCCACCAGCAGTATAGCGGGAGGGGAGACCCAGTACTTC. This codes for CATSSIAGGETQYF.

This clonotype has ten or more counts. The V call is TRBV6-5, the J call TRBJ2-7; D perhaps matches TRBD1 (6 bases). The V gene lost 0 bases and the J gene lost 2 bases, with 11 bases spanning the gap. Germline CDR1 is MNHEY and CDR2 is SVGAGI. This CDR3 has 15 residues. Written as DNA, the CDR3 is TGTGCCAGCAGTTACTCGTACAGGGCAGCCTACGAGCAGTACTTC. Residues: CASSYSYRAAYEQYF.

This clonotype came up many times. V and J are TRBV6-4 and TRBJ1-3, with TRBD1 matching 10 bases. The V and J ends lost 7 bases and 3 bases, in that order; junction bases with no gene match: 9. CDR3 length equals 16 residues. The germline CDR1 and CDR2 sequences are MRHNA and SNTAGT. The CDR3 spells CASTTRQGANGNTIYF. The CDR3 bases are TGTGCCAGCACTACACGACAGGGGGCTAATGGAAACACCATATATTTT.

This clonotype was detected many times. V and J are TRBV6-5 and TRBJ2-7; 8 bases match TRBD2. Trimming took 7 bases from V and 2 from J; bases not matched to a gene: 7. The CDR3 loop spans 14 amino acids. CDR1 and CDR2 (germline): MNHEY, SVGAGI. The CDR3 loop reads CASKSLADTYEQYF. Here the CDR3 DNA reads TGTGCCAGCAAATCACTAGCGGATACCTACGAGCAGTACTTC.

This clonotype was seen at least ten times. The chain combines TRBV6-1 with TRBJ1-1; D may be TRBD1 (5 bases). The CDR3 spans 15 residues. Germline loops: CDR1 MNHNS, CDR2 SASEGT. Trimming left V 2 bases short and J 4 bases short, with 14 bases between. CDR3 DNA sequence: TGTGCCAGCAGTGAAATGGGGCGAGCGGGCACTGAAGCTTTCTTT. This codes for CASSEMGRAGTEAFF.

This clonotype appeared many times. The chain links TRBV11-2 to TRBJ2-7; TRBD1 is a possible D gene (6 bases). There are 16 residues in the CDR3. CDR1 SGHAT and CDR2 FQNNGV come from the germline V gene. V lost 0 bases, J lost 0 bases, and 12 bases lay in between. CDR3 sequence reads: CASSLDYDRSSYEQYF. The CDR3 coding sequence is TGTGCCAGCAGCTTAGATTACGACAGGAGCTCCTACGAGCAGTACTTC.

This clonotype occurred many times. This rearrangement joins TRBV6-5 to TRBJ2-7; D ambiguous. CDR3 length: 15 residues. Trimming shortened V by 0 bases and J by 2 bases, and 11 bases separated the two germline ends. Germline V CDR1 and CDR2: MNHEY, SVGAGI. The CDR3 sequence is CASSYSFGGTYEQYF. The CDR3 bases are TGTGCCAGCAGTTACTCTTTCGGTGGCACCTACGAGCAGTACTTC.

In nucleotides, the CDR3 is TGTGCCTGGAGTAATGATAATAGCAATCAGCCCCAGCATTTT. Amino acids: CAWSNDNSNQPQHF. The V call is TRBV30, the J call TRBJ1-5; the D is unclear. This CDR3 contains 14 residues. V was trimmed by 2 bases and J by 0 bases, leaving 8 bases between them. Germline V gives CDR1 GTSNPN, CDR2 SVGIG (reference sequence). Filled out from reference TRBV30 and TRBJ1-5, the complete variable domain reads SQTIHQWPATLVQPVGSPLSLECTVEGTSNPNLYWYRQAAGRGLQLLFYSVGIGQISSEVPQNLSASRPQDRQFILSSKKLLLSDSGFYLCAWSNDNSNQPQHFGDGTRLSIL.

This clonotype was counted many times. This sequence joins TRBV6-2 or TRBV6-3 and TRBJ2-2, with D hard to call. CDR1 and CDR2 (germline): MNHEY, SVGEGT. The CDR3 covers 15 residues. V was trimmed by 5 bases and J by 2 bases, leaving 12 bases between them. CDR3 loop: CASSLSGLNTGELFF. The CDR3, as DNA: TGTGCCAGCAGTCTCTCGGGCCTTAACACCGGGGAGCTGTTTTTT.

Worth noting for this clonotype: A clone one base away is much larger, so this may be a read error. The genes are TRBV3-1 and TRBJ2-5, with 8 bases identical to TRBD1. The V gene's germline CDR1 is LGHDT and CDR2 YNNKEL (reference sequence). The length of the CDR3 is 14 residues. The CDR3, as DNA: TGTGCCAGCAGCCCATCCAGGGGGCAAGGGACCCAGTACTTC. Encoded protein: CASSPSRGQGTQYF.

The CDR3 loop reads CAWAKGEGTQETQYF. The CDR3, as DNA: TGTGCCTGGGCGAAGGGCGAAGGGACCCAAGAGACCCAGTACTTC. The V call is TRBV30, the J call TRBJ2-5; TRBD1 or TRBD2 may be the D gene (5 bases each). The CDR3 extends over 15 amino acids. Germline-derived CDR1 and CDR2 are GTSNPN and SVGIG (reference sequence). V was cut by 5 bases and J by 1 base, with 17 bases left in between.

CDR3 in DNA: TGTGCCAGCATGAGGGGGCCTGCTGAAGCTTTCTTT. Translation: CASMRGPAEAFF. The chain couples TRBV6-1 to TRBJ1-1, with 7 bases lining up with TRBD1. The trim removed 7 bases at V and 6 bases at J, leaving 5 bases unmatched. Germline V gives CDR1 MNHNS, CDR2 SASEGT. The CDR3 is made up of 12 amino acids.

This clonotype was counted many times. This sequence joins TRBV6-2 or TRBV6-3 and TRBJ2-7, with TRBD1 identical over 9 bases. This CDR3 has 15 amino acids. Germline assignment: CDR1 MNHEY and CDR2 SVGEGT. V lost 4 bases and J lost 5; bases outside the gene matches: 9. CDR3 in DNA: TGTGCCAGCAGTTCCCGGGACAGGGCTTCCCACGAGCAGTACTTC. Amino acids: CASSSRDRASHEQYF.